This T cell receptor (beta chain) comes out of a study of T cell responses to AZD1222 COVID-19 vaccine (dated by TCRdb to the early 2020s). About the investigation overall: Because spike-specific TCR depth and breadth did not differ between the two schedules, AZD1222 recipients who got a second dose at roughly 4 weeks were pooled with those who got a second dose at roughly 12 weeks. TCR sequencing was performed for 230 to 250 trial participants, of whom roughly 200 were given two doses of AZD1222 and some 26 were given two doses of MenACWY control vaccine. Trial participants were enrolled by age into subgroups of 18-55, 56-69 and 70-plus years, and 148, 28 and 57 TCR-sequenced participants, respectively, were included in these subgroups.

The CDR3 regions of human TCRbeta chains were analyzed by immunosequencing. On the study's bioinformatics: Repertoire TCRs were checked for matches against a reference library of SARS-CoV-2-specific TCRs that had been generated using the MIRA antigen-specificity platform. Breadth was defined as the fraction of unique TCRs that were SARS-CoV-2-associated. Depth was defined as the fraction of total T cells that were SARS-CoV-2-associated. Using the MIRA data, each spike-specific TCR was mapped to the spike region that the TCR reacts to and placed in a CD4 or CD8 class. Log10-transformed breadth and depth values were compared by one-way ANOVA with Sidak's multiple comparisons tests. TCRdb obtained this table from immuneACCESS and retained in-frame rearrangements with V and J assigned. These tables miss some clones; where compared with another copy, unresolved V genes account for less than half of the shortfall, and the remainder is unexplained. V, J and clone size reflect that table, while D and trimming were determined from the DNA. The sample includes about 130,000 clones, with around 92% observed a single time. The ten largest clones add up to 1.5% to 1.9% of the sample.

According to the study, the label for this sample's time point signals: baseline before first vaccination. The vaccinee samples were drawn from two UK trials, COV001 and COV002, one of which was a single-blind randomized controlled phase 2/3 trial testing AZD1222 (ChAdOx1 nCoV-19) in healthy adults. For TCRbeta chain sequencing, PBMC samples were collected from trial participants at day 0 and at day 28 after the second dose. This clone came up once. This clone's antigen is unknown. Per-base quality was not reported, and no clone a single base away is much larger than it. V gives up 5 bases and J gives up 7 bases, and the segment between their germline ends measures 15 bases. CDR1 and CDR2 were assigned from the germline V gene as MNHEY and SVGAGI. The CDR3 runs 13 amino acids, cysteine and phenylalanine included. Only the CDR3 region is kept as DNA, spanning 39 bases read in frame from base 1. Results the study describes overall, beyond this receptor: Participants were mostly white British, with more females than males. The authors suggested clonal diversity may have been underestimated. In the small 56-69-year group, the increase in depth fell short of significance, most likely because of low power. Because no day 14 peak-response samples were available, the repertoires could be characterized only after the peak T cell response. Conclusions about previously exposed vaccinees are limited because only five to seven AZD1222 recipients were SARS-CoV-2 seropositive at baseline. Reportedly, almost half of the unique spike-specific TCRs recognized epitopes lying outside the regions that are mutated in the B.1.351 and B.1.1.7 variants. After two AZD1222 doses, spike-specific TCR breadth and depth were significantly higher than at day 0 and than in MenACWY recipients. CD4 TCRs associated with the vaccine covered the entire spike protein, and the dominant responses were in regions 160-218 and 743-854.

The TCR was taken from an adult in good health. Recombination joined TRBV6-5 with TRBJ2-7; a tentative D call is TRBD2 (5 bases match). Source: peripheral blood, taken on day 0 of AZD1222 vaccination. The CDR3 amino acid sequence is: CASSSGDAREQYF. The DNA sequence follows: TGTGCCAGCAGTAGCGGAGACGCCCGGGAGCAGTACTTC.